Following are 24 T cell receptor beta chains from one sample sequenced in a study of identical twins. From the 5' RACE reads, TCRdb called clonotypes with MiXCR, one entry per CDR3 protein. The data hold about 690,000 distinct CDR3 sequences, with over 5% observed a single time. Sequencing used naive T cells sorted from blood. The source of these receptors is a man aged 18 to 30 in good health.

This clonotype was counted a single time. Its ends do not fully match the called genes, so a read error is possible. The chain couples TRBV5-1 to TRBJ2-5; D uncertain. The CDR3 has 12 amino acids. Germline CDR1 SGHRS, CDR2 YFSETQ. CDR3 amino acids: CASIQGVETLYF. CDR3 sequence (DNA): TGCGCCAGCATCCAAGGTGTTGAGACCCTGTACTTC.

This clonotype showed up just a few times. The J gene is TRBJ2-1, the V gene TRBV27; TRBD1 matches 7 bases. The J segment lost 4 bases and the V segment lost 3 bases, leaving 12 bases of the junction unmatched. The CDR3 length is 17 residues. From germline, CDR1 is MNHEY and CDR2 SMNVEV (reference sequence). This CDR3 is CASSFQQGPSSYNEQFF. DNA for the CDR3: TGTGCCAGCAGTTTCCAACAGGGGCCTAGCTCTTACAATGAGCAGTTCTTC.

This clonotype was counted many times. The chain carries TRBV5-1 and TRBJ2-2; D tentatively reads TRBD1 or TRBD2 (5 bases each). The germline CDR1 and CDR2 sequences are SGHRS and YFSETQ. The CDR3 has 14 residues. Between the trimmed V and J ends, which lost 7 bases and 0 bases, there was a span of 10 bases. In DNA, the CDR3 is TGCGCCAGCCGAGGGGACGCGAACACCGGGGAGCTGTTTTTT. It encodes CASRGDANTGELFF.

This clonotype has only a few counts. CDR3 region: CASSYTRTGGSYNEQFF. CDR3 coding DNA: TGTGCCAGCAGTTACACCCGGACAGGGGGCTCCTACAATGAGCAGTTCTTC. The rearrangement links TRBV6-5 to TRBJ2-1, with TRBD1 identical over 10 bases. The CDR3 has 17 amino acids. CDR1 MNHEY and CDR2 SVGAGI come from the germline V gene. V shed 2 bases, J shed 0 bases, and the junction held 4 bases outside the gene matches.

This clonotype was found many times. V and J are TRBV20-1 and TRBJ2-5; D uncertain. Deletions cut 4 bases from V and 3 bases from J, with 6 bases between. Germline CDR1 DFQATT, CDR2 SNEGSKA (reference sequence). This CDR3 contains 11 residues. CDR3 coding DNA: TGCAGTGCTACCCTAGAAGAGACCCAGTACTTC. Its translation: CSATLEETQYF.

V is TRBV5-1 and J is TRBJ2-1; 8 bases agree with TRBD1. Germline-derived CDR1 and CDR2 are SGHRS and YFSETQ. With 4 bases clipped from V and 6 bases from J, the junction kept 9 bases outside the gene matches. This CDR3 comprises 15 residues. The chain's CDR3 is CASSGGAGGFNEQFF. The CDR3 region has the DNA TGCGCCAGCAGCGGCGGGGCAGGGGGCTTCAATGAGCAGTTCTTC.

The chain combines TRBV6-2 or TRBV6-3 with TRBJ2-5; D unclear. Trimming left V 6 bases short and J 5 bases short, with 13 bases between. This CDR3 is built from 13 residues. Germline CDR1 MNHEY, CDR2 SVGEGT. The CDR3 protein is CASRGHNGETQYF. The CDR3 DNA follows: TGTGCCAGCAGAGGGCACAATGGCGAGACCCAGTACTTC.

This sequence joins TRBV7-9 and TRBJ1-1; D uncertain. Trimming pared 5 bases from V and 2 bases from J, leaving 15 bases between. The CDR3 contains 15 residues. Germline lookup yields CDR1 SEHNR and CDR2 FQNEAQ (reference sequence). The CDR3 DNA reads as TGTGCCAGCAGCCCGCTTGTGGGAGAAAACACTGAAGCTTTCTTT. This translates into CASSPLVGENTEAFF.

This clonotype occurred a few times. The rearrangement joins TRBV7-9 to TRBJ2-1, with 7 positions matching TRBD2. The V gene end was trimmed by 4 bases and the J gene end by 14 bases; junction bases not matched to a gene: 11. Germline-derived CDR1 and CDR2 are SEHNR and FQNEAQ (reference sequence). This CDR3 contains 13 residues. The CDR3 DNA reads as TGTGCCAGCAGCTCGCGAATACGGGGGAGGGAGTTCTTC. It translates to CASSSRIRGREFF.

Only a few counts were recorded for this clonotype. This rearrangement joins TRBV6-2 or TRBV6-3 to TRBJ2-7; D is undetermined. Germline V gene data show CDR1 as MNHEY and CDR2 as SVGEGT. The CDR3 totals 13 residues. The germline V and J ends were trimmed by 1 base and 4 bases, with 8 bases remaining between them. CDR3 sequence (DNA): TGTGCCAGCAGTTACTACAGTTTTTACGAGCAGTACTTC. Its translation is CASSYYSFYEQYF.

The chain joins TRBV12-3 or TRBV12-4 to TRBJ2-3; maybe TRBD1 (5 bases). Trimming took off 7 bases at V and 1 base at J, with 12 bases between the two ends. The CDR3 is 14 amino acids. The CDR3 DNA reads as TGTGCCAGCACAGGGTACCGACGCACAGATACGCAGTATTTT. Residues: CASTGYRRTDTQYF.

The J gene is TRBJ2-5, the V gene TRBV20-1; 11 positions agree with TRBD2. The CDR3 is made up of 17 amino acids. Germline values: CDR1 DFQATT, CDR2 SNEGSKA (reference sequence). Trimming cost V 0 bases and J 5 bases; bases outside gene matches: 11. CDR3 sequence (DNA): TGCAGTGCTAGAGATCGGGGAATAGCGGGAGGGATGGAGACCCAGTACTTC. Translating it yields CSARDRGIAGGMETQYF.

This chain connects TRBV27 to TRBJ1-6; 10 nucleotides agree with TRBD1. J was trimmed by 9 bases and V by 2 bases; bases with no gene match: 10. CDR1 and CDR2 from the germline V gene are MNHEY and SMNVEV (reference sequence). The CDR3 spans 17 residues. The CDR3 loop is CASSLMVHGTGVSPLHF. CDR3 DNA sequence: TGTGCCAGCAGTTTAATGGTTCACGGGACAGGGGTTTCACCCCTCCACTTT.

This chain links TRBV12-3 or TRBV12-4 with TRBJ2-1; 10 bases are a match to TRBD1. This CDR3 contains 14 residues. J gave up 4 bases and V 6 bases, and 3 bases lay outside the gene matches. CDR3 amino acids: CASRGQGLYNEQFF. CDR3 nucleotides: TGTGCCAGCAGGGGACAGGGGCTTTACAATGAGCAGTTCTTC.

This chain joins TRBV20-1 and TRBJ2-1; TRBD2 matches 13 bases. The CDR3 spans 18 residues. V lost 2 bases to trimming and J lost 7 bases; unmatched junction nucleotides: 14. Germline V gene lookup returns CDR1 DFQATT and CDR2 SNEGSKA (reference sequence). The CDR3 is CSARPPGLAGLGGNEQFF. The CDR3 coding sequence is TGCAGTGCTAGACCTCCGGGACTAGCGGGATTGGGAGGGAATGAGCAGTTCTTC.

This clonotype was counted ten times or more. The J gene is TRBJ1-1, the V gene TRBV12-3 or TRBV12-4, with 9 bases lining up with TRBD1. V was pared by 3 bases and J by 1 base, with 3 bases of the junction left unmatched. The CDR3 loop spans 15 amino acids. The CDR3 region is CASSFWTGANTEAFF. As DNA, the CDR3 is TGTGCCAGCAGTTTTTGGACAGGGGCGAACACTGAAGCTTTCTTT.

V usage is TRBV12-3 or TRBV12-4 and J usage is TRBJ2-5; 9 bases map to TRBD1. V shed 3 bases, J shed 5 bases, and the junction held 7 bases outside the gene matches. The length of the CDR3 is 15 residues. The CDR3: CASSFWDREGETQYF. The CDR3 nucleotides are TGTGCCAGCAGTTTTTGGGACAGGGAAGGGGAGACCCAGTACTTC.

The chain has TRBV5-1 and TRBJ2-3; D call uncertain. CDR1 and CDR2 (germline): SGHRS, YFSETQ. The CDR3 length is 12 residues. Trimming removed 7 bases from V and 5 bases from J, with 11 bases in between. This CDR3 is CASAPFGDTQYF. The CDR3 coding sequence is TGCGCCAGCGCACCATTTGGAGATACGCAGTATTTT.

In this sample, this clonotype turned up once. The chain employs TRBV5-1 and TRBJ2-5; the match to TRBD2 covers 9 bases. The CDR3 is 16 residues long. Trimming removed 4 bases from V and 4 bases from J; junction bases left unmatched: 11. CDR1 and CDR2 from the germline V gene are SGHRS and YFSETQ. The CDR3 DNA reads as TGCGCCAGCAGCGCAACACCGGGACTAGCAGGAGAGACCCAGTACTTC. This translates into CASSATPGLAGETQYF.

V is TRBV6-1 and J is TRBJ1-2; D call uncertain. This CDR3 region has 15 residues. Deletions cut 6 bases from V and 6 bases from J, with 20 bases between. Germline V CDR1 and CDR2: MNHNS, SASEGT. In nucleotides, the CDR3 is TGTGCCAGCAGGGGCCCCACCGGGCCATATAATGGCTACACCTTC. Protein: CASRGPTGPYNGYTF.

This clonotype was recorded many times. The rearrangement joins TRBV5-1 to TRBJ2-4; the D is unclear. Germline loops: CDR1 SGHRS, CDR2 YFSETQ. Trimming cost V 5 bases and J 0 bases, with 18 bases left between them. The CDR3 length is 17 residues. Written as DNA, the CDR3 is TGCGCCAGCAGTTTTGCCGGTGGTGCGTTAGCCAAAAACATTCAGTACTTC. This sequence encodes CASSFAGGALAKNIQYF.

The chain uses TRBV7-7 and TRBJ2-2, with a possible D match to TRBD2 (5 bases). Germline V gene lookup returns CDR1 SSHAT and CDR2 FNYEAQ (reference sequence). The CDR3 is 14 residues long. With 1 base removed from V and 6 bases from J, the gap between germline ends came to 9 bases. This CDR3 reads CASSLGVGAGELFF. In DNA, the CDR3 is TGTGCCAGCAGCTTAGGGGTCGGGGCCGGGGAGCTGTTTTTT.

This clonotype was picked up many times. The chain links TRBV7-3 to TRBJ2-3; D perhaps matches TRBD2 (5 bases). Germline CDR1 is SGHTA and CDR2 is FQGTGA. CDR3 size: 14 residues. The V and J ends lost 2 bases and 6 bases respectively, with 12 bases between them. CDR3 sequence reads: CASSLQAGEDTQYF. The CDR3 region has the DNA TGTGCCAGCAGCTTACAGGCCGGGGAGGATACGCAGTATTTT.

This clonotype has at least ten counts. The chain joins TRBV10-3 to TRBJ1-1; no clear D. The CDR3 loop spans 12 amino acids. The V end was cut by 10 bases, the J end by 7 bases, with 16 bases between. Germline V gene lookup returns CDR1 ENHRY and CDR2 SYGVKD. The CDR3 loop reads CATLGREDEAFF. The CDR3, as DNA: TGTGCCACCTTGGGGAGGGAGGATGAAGCTTTCTTT.